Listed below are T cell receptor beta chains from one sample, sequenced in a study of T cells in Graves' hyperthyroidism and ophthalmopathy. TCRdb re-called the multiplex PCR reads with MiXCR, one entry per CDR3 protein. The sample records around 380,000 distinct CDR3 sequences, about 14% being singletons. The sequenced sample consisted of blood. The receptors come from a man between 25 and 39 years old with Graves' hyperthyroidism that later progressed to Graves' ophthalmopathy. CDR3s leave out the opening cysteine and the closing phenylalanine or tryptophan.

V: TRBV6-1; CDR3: ASSDDLGSYNEQF
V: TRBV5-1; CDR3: ASSAAGTRASDTQY
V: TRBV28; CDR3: ASSFSPQGMWNEQF
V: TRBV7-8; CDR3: ASSTTGAQYEQY
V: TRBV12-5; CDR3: ASGLTPQGNQPQH
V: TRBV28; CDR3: ASSPGGNEQY
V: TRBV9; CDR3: ASSSRAGGTTDTQY
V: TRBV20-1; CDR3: SARVLAGTGDQRALH
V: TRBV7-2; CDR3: ASSFGQGFGANVLT
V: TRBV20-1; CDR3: SASVVRAYEQY
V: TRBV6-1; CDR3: ASRSLDRGIGYT
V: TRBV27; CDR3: ASSSPTVRGFYEQY
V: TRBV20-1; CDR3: SARGTSGKYEQY
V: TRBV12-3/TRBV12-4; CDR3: ASSLRDPWTEAF
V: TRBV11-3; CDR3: ASSLEQGAYNEQF
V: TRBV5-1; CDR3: ASSQGQSATNEKLF
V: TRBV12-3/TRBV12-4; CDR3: AGSLDGTYEQY
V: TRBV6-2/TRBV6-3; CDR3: ASSYSSVNRYGYT
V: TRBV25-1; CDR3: ASSTVNYEQY
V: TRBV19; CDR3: ASTALGYYSNQPQH
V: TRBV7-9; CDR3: ASSPRTSGVKYKNIQY
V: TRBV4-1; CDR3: ASSQVGSTDTQY
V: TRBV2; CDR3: ASSGLAGGRLYNEQF
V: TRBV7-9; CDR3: ASSPGQGARAEAF
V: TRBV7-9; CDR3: ASRQAQVGGQPQH